In this sample, the clone carrying this TCR beta chain turned up once. This sample stems from a study of cytomegalovirus exposure and HLA in healthy donors. V was clipped by 1 base and J by 5 bases; unmatched bases: 5. CDR3 size: 15 residues. Germline V gene lookup returns CDR1 KGHSH and CDR2 LQKENI. The PCR was carried out with 60 Vbeta primers and 13 Jbeta primers. The repertoire was sequenced with immunoSEQ multiplex PCR; TCRdb's copy has only in-frame clones and lacks some. Seen here are about 110,000 clones, around 77% observed once, and the top ten hold about 3.9%. Recording of this donor's CMV serostatus was not done.

The receptor's source is a human donor in good health. The rearrangement joins TRBV18 to TRBJ2-7; 10 bases align to TRBD1. Sequenced sample: PBMCs. The CDR3 nucleotides are TGTGCCAGCTCACCACAAAGACAGGGGGCCAACGAGCAGTACTTC. This encodes CASSPQRQGANEQYF.